The 24 T cell receptor beta chains in this list originate from one sample, sequenced in a study of T cells in Graves' hyperthyroidism and ophthalmopathy. Amplified regions were TCR beta CDR3 sequences from RNA transcripts. First-round RT-PCR of the TCR CDR3 relied on the HTBI primer set. MiXCR was run by TCRdb on the multiplex PCR reads, yielding one entry per CDR3 protein. The top ten hold about 7% of the sample, which has approximately 590,000 distinct CDR3 sequences, more than 15% seen once. The sequencing sample was made of blood. The receptors here all came from a woman younger than 45 with Graves' hyperthyroidism.

This clonotype was recorded at least ten times. V usage is TRBV15 and J usage is TRBJ2-1; D unresolved. CDR3 size: 14 residues. Germline CDR1 and CDR2: LNHNV and YYDKDF (reference sequence). Trimming removed 0 bases from V and 5 bases from J, with 8 bases in between. The CDR3 loop is CATSRDRVNNEQFF. As DNA, the CDR3 is TGTGCCACCAGCAGAGACCGCGTAAACAATGAGCAGTTCTTC.

Ten or more counts support this clonotype. V and J are TRBV27 and TRBJ2-7; possible D gene TRBD2, 6 bases. The V end lost 7 bases, the J end lost 7 bases, and 20 bases lay between the germline ends. The germline CDR1 and CDR2 sequences are MNHEY and SMNVEV (reference sequence). The CDR3 totals 14 residues. The CDR3 region is CASKAVPGEWEQYF. The CDR3, as DNA: TGTGCCAGCAAAGCTGTTCCGGGAGAGTGGGAGCAGTACTTC.

This clonotype has only a few counts. V gene TRBV20-1 combines with J gene TRBJ2-4, with 8 nucleotides matching TRBD2. V lost 1 base, J lost 1 base, and 6 bases stayed unmatched. The germline CDR1 and CDR2 sequences are DFQATT and SNEGSKA (reference sequence). The CDR3 extends over 16 amino acids. CDR3 sequence (DNA): TGCAGTGCTAGAGCCGGTAGCGGGATGGCCAAAAACATTCAGTACTTC. Its translation: CSARAGSGMAKNIQYF.

The chain links TRBV7-2 to TRBJ2-1; TRBD2 matches 10 bases. CDR3 length: 18 residues. Germline CDR1 reads SGHTA; CDR2 reads FQGNSA. After removal of 1 base from V and 4 bases from J, the junction contained 10 bases not matched to a gene. The CDR3 nucleotides are TGTGCCAGCAGCTTAGAGGGGGCTAGCGGGAGTTTATACAATGAGCAGTTCTTC. Translating gives CASSLEGASGSLYNEQFF. Based on the CDR3 plus reference TRBV7-2 and TRBJ2-1, the full variable domain is GAGVSQSPSNKVTEKGKDVELRCDPISGHTALYWYRQSLGQGLEFLIYFQGNSAPDKSGLPSDRFSAERTGGSVSTLTIQRTQQEDSAVYLCASSLEGASGSLYNEQFFGPGTRLTVL.

This clonotype has just a few counts. This chain uses TRBV4-2 with TRBJ2-1; D gene unclear. The CDR3 spans 16 residues. V dropped 8 bases and J dropped 4 bases, with 21 bases sitting between them. The V gene's germline CDR1 is LGHNA and CDR2 YNFKEQ. Here the CDR3 reads CASSPLTRTDYNEQFF. In DNA form, the CDR3 reads TGTGCCAGCTCTCCTCTGACCCGAACGGATTACAATGAGCAGTTCTTC.

Ten or more counts support this clonotype. J is TRBJ2-7 and V is TRBV27; 9 positions agree with TRBD1. CDR1 MNHEY and CDR2 SMNVEV come from the germline V gene (reference sequence). V lost 7 bases and J lost 7; bases outside the gene matches: 17. This CDR3 spans 16 amino acids. The CDR3 DNA is TGTGCCAGCAAACAGATCAGGACAGGGGTGTCGCGGGAGCAGTACTTC. Translating gives CASKQIRTGVSREQYF.

The chain employs TRBV7-9 and TRBJ1-5; 7 bases match TRBD1. Germline V gene data show CDR1 as SEHNR and CDR2 as FQNEAQ (reference sequence). The CDR3 is 15 amino acids. V trimming: 4 bases; J trimming: 3 bases; junction bases outside the gene matches: 6. CDR3 DNA: TGTGCCAGCAGCTCCTCTGACAGGGACAATCAGCCCCAGCATTTT. Its protein is CASSSSDRDNQPQHF.

This clonotype has at least ten counts. The V and J genes are TRBV20-1 and TRBJ2-7, with D perhaps matching TRBD2 (6 bases). Germline V CDR1 and CDR2: DFQATT, SNEGSKA (reference sequence). This CDR3 contains 17 residues. Trimming stripped 2 bases from V and 3 bases from J, with 23 bases between. CDR3 coding DNA: TGCAGTGCTAGAAGTTACGCAGAGGCGGGGCTGAACTACGAGCAGTACTTC. This sequence encodes CSARSYAEAGLNYEQYF.

This clonotype was counted at least ten times. The chain carries TRBV7-8 and TRBJ2-5; D unresolved. Germline CDR1 SGHVS, CDR2 FQNEAQ. The CDR3 loop spans 12 amino acids. Trimming removed 5 bases at V and 5 bases at J, with 9 bases between. CDR3 in amino acids: CASSRMRETQYF. CDR3 DNA: TGTGCCAGCAGCCGCATGAGGGAGACCCAGTACTTC.

A note on this clonotype: This may come from a read error, since a much larger clone is one base off. J is TRBJ1-1 and V is TRBV7-9; 9 bases are shared with TRBD1. The CDR3 has 16 residues. The germline CDR1 and CDR2 sequences are SEHNR and FQNEAQ (reference sequence). The J segment lost 1 base and the V segment lost 5 bases, leaving 8 bases of the junction unmatched. CDR3: CASSRNPGQGNTEAFF. The CDR3 bases are TGTGCCAGCAGCAGAAATCCGGGACAGGGGAACACTGAAGCTTTCTTT.

This clonotype was observed at least ten times. This chain connects TRBV12-3 or TRBV12-4 to TRBJ1-4; unclear D gene. The CDR3 covers 14 residues. Trimming took off 0 bases at V and 8 bases at J, with 10 bases between the two ends. This CDR3 is CASSLAREDEKLFF. The CDR3 bases are TGTGCCAGCAGTTTAGCGCGGGAGGACGAAAAACTGTTTTTT.

This clonotype has at least ten counts. This chain links TRBV7-8 with TRBJ1-1; D unresolved. From germline, CDR1 is SGHVS and CDR2 FQNEAQ. Deletions cut 1 base from V and 2 bases from J, with 11 bases between. The CDR3 sequence is 15 residues long. The chain's CDR3 is CASSLGPPINTEAFF. CDR3 nucleotides: TGTGCCAGCAGCTTAGGGCCACCCATTAACACTGAAGCTTTCTTT. The variable domain in full, completed from reference TRBV7-8 and TRBJ1-1, reads GAGVSQSPRYKVAKRGQDVALRCDPISGHVSLFWYQQALGQGPEFLTYFQNEAQLDKSGLPSDRFFAERPEGSVSTLKIQRTQQEDSAVYLCASSLGPPINTEAFFGQGTRLTVV.

This clonotype was seen repeatedly, ten times or more. The V gene is TRBV18, the J gene TRBJ2-7; D may be TRBD2 (5 bases). The CDR3 length is 15 residues. Germline V gene data show CDR1 as KGHSH and CDR2 as LQKENI. V lost 1 base, J lost 1 base, and 11 bases lay in between. CDR3 sequence (DNA): TGTGCCAGCTCACCACGAGGGCAGGCGTCCTACGAGCAGTACTTC. It translates to CASSPRGQASYEQYF. Full variable domain (rest looked up from reference TRBV18 and TRBJ2-7): NAGVMQNPRHLVRRRGQEARLRCSPMKGHSHVYWYRQLPEEGLKFMVYLQKENIIDESGMPKERFSAEFPKEGPSILRIQQVVRGDSAAYFCASSPRGQASYEQYFGPGTRLTVT.

The V call is TRBV18, the J call TRBJ2-7, with TRBD1 matching 11 bases. CDR3 length: 17 residues. The V gene end was trimmed by 3 bases and the J gene end by 3 bases; junction bases not matched to a gene: 10. CDR1 KGHSH and CDR2 LQKENI come from the germline V gene. The CDR3 coding sequence is TGTGCCAGCTCACCGACAACGAGGACAGGGGGCCTCTACGAGCAGTACTTC. Encoded protein: CASSPTTRTGGLYEQYF.

The genes are TRBV6-2 or TRBV6-3 and TRBJ1-1; possible D gene TRBD1, 6 bases. The V gene lost 6 bases and the J gene lost 6 bases, with 17 bases spanning the gap. Germline assignment: CDR1 MNHEY and CDR2 SVGEGT. CDR3 length: 14 amino acids. The CDR3 coding sequence is TGTGCCAGCAGGCAAACAGGGAAAGACCCTGAAGCTTTCTTT. It encodes CASRQTGKDPEAFF.

A few counts support this clonotype. This chain joins TRBV9 and TRBJ2-2; 7 nucleotides line up with TRBD1. The CDR3 contains 16 residues. Germline values: CDR1 SGDLS, CDR2 YYNGEE. With 0 bases clipped from V and 3 bases from J, the junction kept 5 bases outside the gene matches. The CDR3 DNA follows: TGTGCCAGCAGCGTAGTTCCCACAGGGGACACCGGGGAGCTGTTTTTT. The encoded protein is CASSVVPTGDTGELFF.

This clonotype has ten or more counts. This sequence joins TRBV6-5 and TRBJ2-7, with 7 positions matching TRBD1. Germline V gene sequence: CDR1 MNHEY, CDR2 SVGAGI. Trimming cost V 0 bases and J 5 bases; bases outside gene matches: 7. The CDR3 is made up of 15 amino acids. In DNA, the CDR3 is TGTGCCAGCAGTTACTCCGTTGACAGGGACCACGAGCAGTACTTC. Protein product: CASSYSVDRDHEQYF.

This clonotype was counted ten times or more. Here the CDR3 DNA reads TGCAGTGCTGGGCTAGCGGGACCCTACAATGAGCAGTTCTTC. It is translated as CSAGLAGPYNEQFF. The V call is TRBV20-1, the J call TRBJ2-1; 9 bases map to TRBD2. Germline V gene lookup returns CDR1 DFQATT and CDR2 SNEGSKA (reference sequence). The trim removed 5 bases at V and 2 bases at J, leaving 4 bases unmatched. The CDR3 is made up of 14 amino acids.

The V and J genes are TRBV15 and TRBJ2-5; 10 positions match TRBD2. The CDR3 sequence is 19 residues long. Germline V gene sequence: CDR1 LNHNV, CDR2 YYDKDF (reference sequence). The V segment lost 5 bases and the J segment 3 bases; nucleotides outside the gene matches: 18. Written as DNA, the CDR3 is TGTGCCACCAGCCCCCCCGTGGTAGCGGGAGGATACTACGAAGAGACCCAGTACTTC. Amino acid sequence: CATSPPVVAGGYYEETQYF.

The chain joins TRBV18 to TRBJ2-1; either TRBD1 or TRBD2 may supply D (5 bases each). CDR3 size: 15 residues. Germline CDR1 reads KGHSH; CDR2 reads LQKENI. Deletions cut 3 bases from V and 2 bases from J, with 11 bases between. CDR3 DNA sequence: TGTGCCAGCTCACCCCGGGACCTGGCCTACAATGAGCAGTTCTTC. It codes for CASSPRDLAYNEQFF.

This clonotype was seen only a few times. This chain connects TRBV18 to TRBJ2-3, with 8 bases matching TRBD1. Germline V lookup: CDR1 KGHSH, CDR2 LQKENI. This CDR3 spans 16 amino acids. V dropped 2 bases and J dropped 3; count of bases not matched to a gene: 7. The CDR3 sequence: CASSPSVTGGTDTQYF. CDR3 bases: TGTGCCAGCTCACCATCTGTCACAGGGGGAACAGATACGCAGTATTTT.

The rearrangement uses TRBV27 and TRBJ1-1, with D perhaps TRBD1 (5 bases). With 5 bases removed from V and 2 bases from J, the gap between germline ends came to 18 bases. The CDR3 totals 16 residues. Germline CDR1 and CDR2: MNHEY and SMNVEV (reference sequence). DNA for the CDR3: TGTGCCAGCAGTCCATCCCTCCGGGGCTTTAACACTGAAGCTTTCTTT. Residues: CASSPSLRGFNTEAFF.

This clonotype occurred many times. This chain links TRBV3-1 with TRBJ2-7; D is possibly TRBD2 (5 bases). CDR3 length: 16 amino acids. Germline assignment: CDR1 LGHDT and CDR2 YNNKEL (reference sequence). V lost 1 base and J 6 bases, leaving 19 bases between the germline ends. The CDR3 sequence: CASSQVWAVAGAEQYF. CDR3 DNA: TGTGCCAGCAGCCAAGTTTGGGCAGTGGCGGGCGCCGAGCAGTACTTC.

Ten or more counts support this clonotype. The genes are TRBV4-3 and TRBJ2-1; 12 bases agree with TRBD2. Per germline, CDR1 LGHNA and CDR2 YSLEER. The junction had 5 bases not matched to a gene; V was cut back by 1 base and J by 10 bases. The CDR3 is 15 amino acids. CDR3 sequence reads: CASSQGTSGGPEQFF. CDR3 in DNA: TGCGCCAGCAGCCAAGGAACTAGCGGGGGGCCGGAGCAGTTCTTC.